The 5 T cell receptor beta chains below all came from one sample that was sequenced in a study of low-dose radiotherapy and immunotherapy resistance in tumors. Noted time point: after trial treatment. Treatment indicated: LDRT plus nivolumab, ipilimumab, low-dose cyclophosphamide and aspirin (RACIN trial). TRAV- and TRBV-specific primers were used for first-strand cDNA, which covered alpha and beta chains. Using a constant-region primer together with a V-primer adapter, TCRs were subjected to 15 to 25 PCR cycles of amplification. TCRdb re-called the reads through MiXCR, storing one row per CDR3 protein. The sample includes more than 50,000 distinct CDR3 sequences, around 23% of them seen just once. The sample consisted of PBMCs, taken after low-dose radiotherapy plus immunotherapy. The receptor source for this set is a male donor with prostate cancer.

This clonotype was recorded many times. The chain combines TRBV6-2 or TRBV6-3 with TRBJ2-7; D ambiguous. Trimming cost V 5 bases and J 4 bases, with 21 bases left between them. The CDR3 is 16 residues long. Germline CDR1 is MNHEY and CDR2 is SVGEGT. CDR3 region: CASSEARAFGPYEQYF. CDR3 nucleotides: TGTGCCAGCAGTGAAGCTCGGGCATTCGGACCTTACGAGCAGTACTTC.

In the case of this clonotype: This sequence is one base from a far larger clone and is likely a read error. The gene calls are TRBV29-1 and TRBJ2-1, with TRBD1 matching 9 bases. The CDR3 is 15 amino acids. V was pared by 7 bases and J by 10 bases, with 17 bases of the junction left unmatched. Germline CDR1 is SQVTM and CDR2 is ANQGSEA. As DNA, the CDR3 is TGCAGCGCAGCCGCCGGGACAGGGTATCCCTACGAGCAGTTCTTC. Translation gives CSAAAGTGYPYEQFF.

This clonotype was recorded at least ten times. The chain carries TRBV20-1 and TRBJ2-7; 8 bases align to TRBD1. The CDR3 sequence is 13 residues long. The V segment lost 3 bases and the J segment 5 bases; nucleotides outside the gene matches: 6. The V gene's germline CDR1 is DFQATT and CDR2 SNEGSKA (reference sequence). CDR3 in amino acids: CSASLPGGNEQYF. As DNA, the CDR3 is TGCAGTGCTAGTCTGCCAGGGGGCAACGAGCAGTACTTC.

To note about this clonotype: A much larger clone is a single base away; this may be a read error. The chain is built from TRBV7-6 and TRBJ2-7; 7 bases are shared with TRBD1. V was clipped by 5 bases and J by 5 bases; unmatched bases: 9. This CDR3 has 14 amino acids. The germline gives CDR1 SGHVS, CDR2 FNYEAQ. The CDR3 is CASSPGTVFDEQYF. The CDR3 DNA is TGTGCCAGCAGCCCTGGGACAGTCTTCGACGAGCAGTACTTC.

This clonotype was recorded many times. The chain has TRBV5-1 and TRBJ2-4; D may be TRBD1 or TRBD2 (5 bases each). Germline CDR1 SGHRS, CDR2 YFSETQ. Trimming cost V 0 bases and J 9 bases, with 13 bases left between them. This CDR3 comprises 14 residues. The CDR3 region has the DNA TGCGCCAGCAGCTTGGAAGGGACCCAAGGCATTCAGTACTTC. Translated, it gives CASSLEGTQGIQYF.